These 8 T cell receptor beta chains were sequenced from one sample in a study of cytomegalovirus exposure and HLA in healthy donors. The PCR was carried out with 60 Vbeta primers and 13 Jbeta primers. Method: immunoSEQ multiplex PCR; TCRdb's copy keeps in-frame clones and lacks some. The sample yields about 110,000 clones, over 60% seen once. Source material: PBMCs. The source of these receptors is a woman between 25 and 40 years old in good health and CMV-seronegative.

This clone was counted between two and nine times. The V and J genes are TRBV19 and TRBJ2-1; 7 positions agree with TRBD1. V lost 4 bases, J lost 5 bases, and 11 bases stayed unmatched. Looked up from germline, CDR1 is LNHDA and CDR2 is SQIVND (reference sequence). This CDR3 region has 16 residues. The CDR3 coding sequence is TGTGCCAGTAGTAACAGGGGAACCGGGACAAACAATGAGCAGTTCTTC. As protein: CASSNRGTGTNNEQFF.

This chain joins TRBV5-5 and TRBJ1-6, with unresolved D. CDR3 length: 14 amino acids. The V end lost 0 bases, the J end lost 10 bases, and 11 bases lay between the germline ends. Germline V gene lookup returns CDR1 SGHKS and CDR2 YYEKEE (reference sequence). The CDR3 DNA sequence: TGTGCCAGCAGCTTGGGAGGGAATGACTCACCCCTCCACTTT. Its protein is CASSLGGNDSPLHF.

J is TRBJ1-4 and V is TRBV19, with D possibly being TRBD1 (6 bases). Looked up from germline, CDR1 is LNHDA and CDR2 is SQIVND (reference sequence). The length of the CDR3 is 14 residues. V was pared by 2 bases and J by 8 bases, with 12 bases between. The CDR3 loop reads CASSIRDTGEKLFF. In DNA form, the CDR3 reads TGTGCCAGTAGTATACGGGACACTGGAGAAAAACTGTTTTTT.

The gene calls are TRBV28 and TRBJ1-5; D call uncertain. Germline V gives CDR1 MDHEN, CDR2 SYDVKM. V was clipped by 1 base and J by 4 bases, with 11 bases between them. CDR3 size: 15 residues. As DNA, the CDR3 is TGTGCCAGCAGTTTATCAGGTATTGGTAATCAGCCCCAGCATTTT. This codes for CASSLSGIGNQPQHF.

The V gene is TRBV29-1, the J gene TRBJ2-1; 7 bases are shared with TRBD2. The CDR3 has 13 amino acids. Unmatched junction bases numbered 4, after V lost 7 bases and J lost 1 base. Per the germline V gene, CDR1 is SQVTM and CDR2 is ANQGSEA. The CDR3: CSGGGGSYNEQFF. In nucleotides, the CDR3 is TGCAGCGGTGGCGGGGGATCCTACAATGAGCAGTTCTTC.

The chain couples TRBV4-1 to TRBJ1-5; 7 positions agree with TRBD1. V dropped 0 bases and J dropped 6; count of bases not matched to a gene: 8. CDR1 MGHRA and CDR2 YSYEKL come from the germline V gene. The CDR3 has 16 amino acids. The CDR3 region is CASSQDDRVGTQPQHF. In nucleotides, the CDR3 is TGCGCCAGCAGCCAAGACGACAGGGTTGGCACTCAGCCCCAGCATTTT.

This chain links TRBV28 with TRBJ1-6; 7 nucleotides match TRBD1. Germline assignment: CDR1 MDHEN and CDR2 SYDVKM. The CDR3 contains 15 residues. After removal of 5 bases from V and 8 bases from J, the junction contained 9 bases not matched to a gene. The CDR3 bases are TGTGCCAGCAGTACGAACAGGGGATACGATTCACCCCTCCACTTT. This codes for CASSTNRGYDSPLHF.

As regards this clone: Additional DNA sequences in this sample encode the identical CDR3. The rearrangement uses TRBV7-9 and TRBJ2-7; a possible D gene is TRBD1 (5 bases). Germline-derived CDR1 and CDR2 are SEHNR and FQNEAQ (reference sequence). The CDR3 has 13 residues. Between the trimmed V and J ends, which lost 0 bases and 2 bases, there was a span of 5 bases. Here the CDR3 reads CASSLAGAYEQYF. The CDR3 DNA reads TGTGCCAGCAGCTTAGCAGGGGCCTACGAGCAGTACTTC.